The 26 T cell receptor beta chains presented below share a single source sample, sequenced in a study of blood T cell repertoires in COVID-19. The method was immunoSEQ multiplex PCR; TCRdb's version includes in-frame clones alone and lacks a portion of them. In the table there are around 300,000 clones, roughly 89% of which are singletons. What was sequenced was peripheral blood. The receptors derive from a woman between 40 and 55 years old who had recovered from COVID-19.

This chain uses TRBV30 with TRBJ1-1, with D unclear. Germline V lookup: CDR1 GTSNPN, CDR2 SVGIG (reference sequence). Trimming pared 3 bases from V and 6 bases from J, leaving 8 bases between. The CDR3 spans 11 residues. CDR3 in amino acids: CAWSPPAEAFF. The CDR3 DNA reads as TGTGCCTGGAGCCCCCCAGCTGAAGCTTTCTTT.

The chain is built from TRBV27 and TRBJ1-2, with TRBD1 identical over 8 bases. V gave up 6 bases and J gave up 1 base; unmatched junction bases: 4. The CDR3 totals 14 residues. Germline CDR1 and CDR2: MNHEY and SMNVEV (reference sequence). The CDR3 sequence is CASRTGAVNYGYTF. CDR3 DNA: TGTGCCAGCAGGACAGGGGCCGTTAACTATGGCTACACCTTC.

This chain connects TRBV27 to TRBJ2-3; TRBD1 is a possible D gene (5 bases). The CDR3 is 15 amino acids. The V end lost 7 bases, the J end lost 3 bases, and 17 bases lay between the germline ends. CDR1 MNHEY and CDR2 SMNVEV come from the germline V gene (reference sequence). The CDR3 DNA sequence: TGTGCCAGCACGCAGGGTCCCGGCGGTACAGATACGCAGTATTTT. This gives the protein CASTQGPGGTDTQYF.

The V gene is TRBV20-1, the J gene TRBJ2-1; TRBD2 agrees at 10 bases. The CDR3 runs to 17 residues. V was clipped by 3 bases and J by 6 bases; unmatched bases: 14. Germline loops: CDR1 DFQATT, CDR2 SNEGSKA (reference sequence). CDR3 amino acids: CSASMASGRIRVNEQFF. DNA for the CDR3: TGCAGTGCTAGTATGGCTAGCGGGAGAATCAGGGTCAATGAGCAGTTCTTC.

The chain employs TRBV2 and TRBJ2-7; no clear D. Trimming cost V 6 bases and J 4 bases, with 13 bases left between them. CDR1 and CDR2 from the germline V gene are SNHLY and FYNNEI. CDR3 length: 13 amino acids. The CDR3 region has the DNA TGTGCCAGCAGCGATGACTCGTCTTACGAGCAGTACTTC. Translation: CASSDDSSYEQYF.

The V call is TRBV10-3, the J call TRBJ2-5, with 7 bases identical to TRBD1. CDR3 length: 14 amino acids. V was pared by 5 bases and J by 3 bases, with 6 bases of the junction left unmatched. Germline V gene lookup returns CDR1 ENHRY and CDR2 SYGVKD. The CDR3 DNA reads TGTGCCATCAGTTCCGGGACAGAGAAAGAGACCCAGTACTTC. Protein: CAISSGTEKETQYF.

A few counts support this clone. The chain uses TRBV27 and TRBJ1-2, with 9 bases lining up with TRBD1. With V trimmed by 5 bases and J by 3 bases, 10 bases remained unmatched. This CDR3 region has 16 residues. Germline CDR1 and CDR2: MNHEY and SMNVEV (reference sequence). CDR3 sequence (DNA): TGTGCCAGCAGTCCATATGGGCGACAGGGGGACTATGGCTACACCTTC. Amino acids: CASSPYGRQGDYGYTF.

The V and J genes are TRBV11-2 and TRBJ2-2; the D gene is possibly TRBD1 (7 bases). V lost 5 bases to trimming and J lost 6 bases, with 16 bases between them. The CDR3 has 15 residues. Germline CDR1 and CDR2: SGHAT and FQNNGV. CDR3 nucleotide sequence: TGTGCCAGCAGCCCGAGACAGGGAGGCGCCGGGGAGCTGTTTTTT. Protein: CASSPRQGGAGELFF.

The V call is TRBV4-2, the J call TRBJ2-7; 9 nucleotides align to TRBD1. The CDR3 covers 15 residues. CDR1 is LGHNA and CDR2 is YNFKEQ in the germline V gene. V shed 1 base, J shed 6 bases, and the junction held 7 bases outside the gene matches. The CDR3 sequence is CASSQGRTGDGEQYF. DNA for the CDR3: TGTGCCAGCAGCCAAGGCCGGACAGGGGATGGCGAGCAGTACTTC.

The CDR3 DNA sequence: TGTGCCAGCAAACCGCCTGCGGCTGAAGGCTACACCTTC. Protein sequence: CASKPPAAEGYTF. This chain connects TRBV28 to TRBJ1-2; D call uncertain. Trimming cost V 7 bases and J 8 bases, with 17 bases left between them. The germline CDR1 and CDR2 sequences are MDHEN and SYDVKM. This CDR3 region has 13 residues.

The chain couples TRBV7-9 to TRBJ1-1; D call uncertain. The CDR3 is 13 residues long. Germline V lookup: CDR1 SEHNR, CDR2 FQNEAQ (reference sequence). V was cut by 3 bases and J by 1 base, with 6 bases left in between. The CDR3 is CASSLIENTEAFF. The CDR3 DNA reads TGTGCCAGCAGCTTGATAGAGAACACTGAAGCTTTCTTT.

CDR3 nucleotides: TGCAGCGCCGATAGGGCCAGGGGCGGCACTGAAGCTTTCTTT. Residues: CSADRARGGTEAFF. The V call is TRBV29-1, the J call TRBJ1-1; the D gene is possibly TRBD1 (6 bases). V lost 7 bases and J lost 4, with 19 bases in between. Germline CDR1 reads SQVTM; CDR2 reads ANQGSEA. The CDR3 consists of 14 residues.

CDR3 DNA sequence: TGTGCCAGCAGCCCCCAGGGCACTGAAGCTTTCTTT. Its translation is CASSPQGTEAFF. The V and J genes are TRBV3-1 (or the pseudogene TRBV3-2) and TRBJ1-1; TRBD1 might be the D (5 bases). The CDR3 contains 12 residues. V lost 4 bases and J 4 bases, leaving 7 bases between the germline ends. The V gene's germline CDR1 is LGHDT and CDR2 YNNKEL (reference sequence).

The rearrangement links TRBV15 to TRBJ2-1; a possible D gene is TRBD2 (6 bases). The CDR3 loop spans 14 amino acids. The V end was cut by 6 bases, the J end by 0 bases, with 9 bases between. The germline V gene has CDR1 LNHNV and CDR2 YYDKDF (reference sequence). CDR3 DNA sequence: TGTGCCACCAGGTACGGGGGCTCCTACAATGAGCAGTTCTTC. It is translated as CATRYGGSYNEQFF.

The chain couples TRBV9 to TRBJ2-2; perhaps TRBD2 as D (6 bases). The germline V and J ends were trimmed by 4 bases and 2 bases, with 24 bases remaining between them. The CDR3 consists of 19 residues. The germline CDR1 and CDR2 sequences are SGDLS and YYNGEE. The CDR3 sequence: CASSSSGLMGTQNTGELFF. The CDR3 region has the DNA TGTGCCAGCAGCAGCAGCGGGCTAATGGGTACCCAAAACACCGGGGAGCTGTTTTTT. The complete variable domain, with remaining parts taken from reference TRBV9 and TRBJ2-2, reads DSGVTQTPKHLITATGQRVTLRCSPRSGDLSVYWYQQSLDQGLQFLIQYYNGEERAKGNILERFSAQQFPDLHSELNLSSLELGDSALYFCASSSSGLMGTQNTGELFFGEGSRLTVL.

This sequence joins TRBV9 and TRBJ2-1, with TRBD2 matching over 10 bases. With 4 bases clipped from V and 3 bases from J, the junction kept 13 bases outside the gene matches. The CDR3 totals 18 residues. Germline-derived CDR1 and CDR2 are SGDLS and YYNGEE. The CDR3 spells CASSPHPQLAGLYNEQFF. The CDR3 DNA reads as TGTGCCAGCAGCCCTCACCCCCAACTAGCGGGGCTCTACAATGAGCAGTTCTTC.

The chain links TRBV29-1 to TRBJ2-7; the D gene is possibly TRBD1 (6 bases). Germline V lookup: CDR1 SQVTM, CDR2 ANQGSEA. The V end was cut by 6 bases, the J end by 7 bases, with 13 bases between. This CDR3 comprises 11 residues. The CDR3 reads CSVLTTGEQYF. The DNA of the CDR3 is TGCAGCGTCCTGACCACAGGGGAGCAGTACTTC.

The V call is TRBV19, the J call TRBJ1-1; D is undetermined. Trimming took off 6 bases at V and 5 bases at J, with 19 bases between the two ends. CDR1 LNHDA and CDR2 SQIVND come from the germline V gene (reference sequence). The CDR3 length is 15 residues. In nucleotides, the CDR3 is TGTGCCAGTAGCATCCGAGGGTGGGCAGCAACTGAAGCTTTCTTT. It specifies CASSIRGWAATEAFF.

This chain joins TRBV6-1 and TRBJ2-2; 8 bases are shared with TRBD2. Germline V gene lookup returns CDR1 MNHNS and CDR2 SASEGT. After removal of 3 bases from V and 11 bases from J, the junction contained 8 bases not matched to a gene. CDR3 size: 14 residues. In nucleotides, the CDR3 is TGTGCCAGCAGTGACGCAGCGGGAGTCGGTGAGCTGTTTTTT. Translated: CASSDAAGVGELFF.

This sequence joins TRBV3-1 (or the pseudogene TRBV3-2) and TRBJ1-5; D is perhaps TRBD1 (5 bases). Germline lookup yields CDR1 LGHDT and CDR2 YNNKEL (reference sequence). The CDR3 length is 14 residues. Trimming left V 0 bases short and J 6 bases short, with 9 bases between. The CDR3 region is CASSQEGTFQPQHF. CDR3 DNA: TGTGCCAGCAGCCAAGAAGGGACTTTTCAGCCCCAGCATTTT.

The V call is TRBV3-1 (or the pseudogene TRBV3-2), the J call TRBJ2-3, with TRBD2 identical over 9 bases. Trimming at V came to 7 bases and at J to 4 bases, leaving 9 bases not matched to a gene. This CDR3 has 15 residues. Per the germline V gene, CDR1 is LGHDT and CDR2 is YNNKEL (reference sequence). CDR3 in amino acids: CASMRGGGRADTQYF. Here the CDR3 DNA reads TGTGCCAGCATGAGGGGAGGCGGGAGGGCAGATACGCAGTATTTT.

This chain connects TRBV28 to TRBJ2-2; D is unclear. Trimming shortened V by 8 bases and J by 3 bases, and 7 bases separated the two germline ends. Germline CDR1 MDHEN, CDR2 SYDVKM. This CDR3 region has 12 residues. The CDR3 DNA reads TGTGCCAGCCTCCGTTACACCGGGGAGCTGTTTTTT. Translation: CASLRYTGELFF.

V gene TRBV28 combines with J gene TRBJ2-1; 9 bases are shared with TRBD2. Unmatched junction bases numbered 6, after V lost 3 bases and J lost 3 bases. The CDR3 contains 16 residues. The germline V gene encodes CDR1 MDHEN and CDR2 SYDVKM. The CDR3 coding sequence is TGTGCCAGCAGTTTGAGGTCTAGCGGGATCTACAATGAGCAGTTCTTC. Translating it yields CASSLRSSGIYNEQFF.

CDR3 protein: CAISASLGSTDTQYF. The CDR3 DNA reads as TGTGCCATCAGTGCTTCGCTGGGCAGCACAGATACGCAGTATTTT. The chain is built from TRBV10-3 and TRBJ2-3; D ambiguous. The germline V and J ends were trimmed by 4 bases and 0 bases, with 11 bases remaining between them. The CDR3 spans 15 residues. Germline-derived CDR1 and CDR2 are ENHRY and SYGVKD.

The chain recombines TRBV28 with TRBJ2-1; D possibly corresponds to TRBD1 (5 bases). Germline V gives CDR1 MDHEN, CDR2 SYDVKM. CDR3 length equals 13 residues. Between the trimmed V and J ends, which lost 7 bases and 8 bases, there was a span of 15 bases. The CDR3, as DNA: TGTGCCAGCACCCTGGGGCTGTTCGATGAGCAGTTCTTC. This gives the protein CASTLGLFDEQFF.

The V call is TRBV5-1, the J call TRBJ2-2; 7 bases map to TRBD1. The CDR3 is 18 residues long. V shed 4 bases and J 2 bases; nucleotides not matched to a gene: 14. The V gene's germline CDR1 is SGHRS and CDR2 YFSETQ. The DNA for the CDR3 is TGCGCCAGCAGCATCGACAGGGTGGGCGGCTACAACACCGGGGAGCTGTTTTTT. This sequence encodes CASSIDRVGGYNTGELFF.